This TCR beta chain was found in a study of PD-L1 blockade in urothelial cancer (dated by TCRdb to about 2017). Study-wide context: Every patient began therapy in 2014 and was given atezolizumab 1,200 mg intravenously every 3 weeks. About 85% of the roughly 29 patients were identified as males with urothelial cancer of bladder origin, and a prior smoking history was reported by 18 of 29 patients. In the same patients who had TCR sequencing, pretreatment tumors also underwent whole exome sequencing and RNA sequencing. Pretreatment tumor samples, along with matched peripheral blood collected serially before and after atezolizumab treatment, underwent TCR sequencing. Approximately 29 patients had pretreatment blood TCR-seq, some 24 had at least one posttreatment blood collection, and some 24 had tumor TCR-seq. Blood samples gave a median of roughly 150,000 T cells and approximately 85,000 unique TCRs, with a median clonality of approximately 0.08. Fewer than ten patients reached durable clinical benefit, while some 20 patients did not. The study was an exploratory multi-omic analysis of somatic, immune and clinical correlates of response to PD-L1 blockade with atezolizumab in urothelial cancer. An ECOG performance status of 0 or 1 was recorded for the patients, and 0 to 3 prior chemotherapy regimens had been received by the patients. Blood samples were analyzed 3 weeks after the start of treatment (second dose) and 6 weeks after the start of treatment. Durable clinical benefit was defined as progression-free survival longer than 6 months, and TCR features were also tested against progression-free and overall survival.

A cohort of more than 25 patients with locally advanced or metastatic urothelial carcinoma, treated at Memorial Sloan Kettering on a trial protocol, was included. Peripheral blood mononuclear cells were collected pretreatment and during treatment, with between 1 and 8 total time points per patient. The Qiagen DNeasy Blood extraction kit was used to purify genomic DNA from total PBMCs and tumor samples. PBMCs were collected pretreatment and during treatment, and were isolated and stored as previously described. For CDR1 and CDR2, the germline V gene lists SGHRS and YFSETQ. V trim: 3 bases; J trim: 6 bases; unmatched bases: 12. Including the terminal cysteine and phenylalanine, the CDR3 comprises 16 residues. Kept here is only the CDR3 DNA, which spans 48 bases and is read in frame from base 1. General study outcomes and caveats: Because the sample size was small (n ≈ 27) and many of the analyses were exploratory, the results are meant to be hypothesis-generating. Improved progression-free and overall survival was associated with having pretreatment peripheral blood TCR clonality below the median. Among patients with durable benefit, tumor-associated TCR clones showed greater expansion in peripheral blood 3 weeks after treatment started (n ≈ 24, p = 0.022).

Each PCR received spiked-in synthetic TCR analog templates so that absolute template abundance could be estimated from read counts. The immunoSEQ assay was used to amplify TCRbeta CDR3 regions from genomic DNA with bias-controlled V and J gene primers. Rearranged TCRbeta segments were sequenced at approximately 20X coverage. Concerning the study's data processing: Sequencing errors were corrected by clustering and CDR3s were annotated against IMGT to assign V, D and J genes. Downstream analyses used only productive TCRbeta rearrangements, leaving out any out-of-frame or stop-codon sequences. Clonality was calculated as one minus the Shannon entropy normalized by the log of the number of unique productive sequences. Clones differing between time points or between blood and tumor were identified using Fisher's exact test with Benjamini-Hochberg correction, with an adjusted p below 0.01 applied as the threshold. The table comes from immuneACCESS by way of TCRdb, which keeps in-frame sequences with V and J called. Part of the clones is missing from these tables; in studies checked, under half for an unresolved V gene and the rest for unknown reasons. V and J calls and clone size follow that table, whereas D and trimming were derived from the DNA. A total of around 51,000 clones appear in this sample, around 85% of them only once. The biggest ten clones account for 16% of the sample.

As to this clone: The target of this receptor is not known. Base qualities are not recorded, but no much larger clone differs from it by a single base.

Material: PBMCs, obtained around atezolizumab (anti-PD-L1) treatment. This clonotype was obtained from a man in his sixties with urothelial cancer. The rearranged segments are TRBV5-1 and TRBJ2-3; TRBD2 fits 8 bases in the junction. The CDR3 has the sequence CASSSRGGMSADTQYF. The sequenced DNA is TGCGCCAGCAGCTCCCGGGGGGGGATGTCTGCTGATACGCAGTATTTT.